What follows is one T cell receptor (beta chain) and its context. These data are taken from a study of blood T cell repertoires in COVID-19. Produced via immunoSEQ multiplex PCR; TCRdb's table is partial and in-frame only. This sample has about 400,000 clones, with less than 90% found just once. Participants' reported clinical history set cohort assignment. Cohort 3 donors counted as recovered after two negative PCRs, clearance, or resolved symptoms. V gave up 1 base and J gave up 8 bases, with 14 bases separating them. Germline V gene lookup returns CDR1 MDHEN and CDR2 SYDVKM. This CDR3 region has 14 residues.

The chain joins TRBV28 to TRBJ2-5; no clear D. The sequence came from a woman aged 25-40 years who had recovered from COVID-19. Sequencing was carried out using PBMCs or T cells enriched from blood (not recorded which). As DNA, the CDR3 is TGTGCCAGCAGTTTATTCGCCTCTTCGGTTACCCAGTACTTC. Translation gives CASSLFASSVTQYF.